These 16 T cell receptor beta chains were all obtained from the same sample, sequenced in a study of blood T cell repertoires in COVID-19. TCRdb's table, derived via immunoSEQ multiplex PCR, lists solely in-frame clones and lacks some. The table shows 150,000 to 200,000 clones, with 85% occurring only once. Sequencing was done on a sample of peripheral blood. The receptor set was obtained from a human donor with acute or convalescent COVID-19. The donor label of this sample is uncertain.

J is TRBJ2-3 and V is TRBV24-1, with 10 bases matching TRBD1. CDR1 is KGHDR and CDR2 is SFDVKD in the germline V gene. The trim removed 9 bases at V and 2 bases at J, leaving 13 bases unmatched. There are 17 residues in the CDR3. The CDR3 is CATATGRDRGSTDTQYF. CDR3 nucleotide sequence: TGTGCCACCGCTACCGGAAGGGACAGGGGCTCCACAGATACGCAGTATTTT.

The chain links TRBV7-9 to TRBJ2-2; D not certain. Per the germline V gene, CDR1 is SEHNR and CDR2 is FQNEAQ (reference sequence). The CDR3 runs to 13 residues. With 5 bases removed from V and 3 bases from J, the gap between germline ends came to 7 bases. CDR3 loop: CASSSRDTGELFF. CDR3 sequence (DNA): TGTGCCAGCAGCAGCCGGGACACCGGGGAGCTGTTTTTT.

This sequence joins TRBV4-1 and TRBJ2-2; a possible D gene is TRBD1 (5 bases). This CDR3 contains 16 residues. V dropped 4 bases and J dropped 1 base, with 13 bases sitting between them. Germline lookup yields CDR1 MGHRA and CDR2 YSYEKL. The CDR3 loop reads CASSLQDRLNTGELFF. CDR3 in DNA: TGCGCCAGCAGCCTCCAAGACAGACTGAACACCGGGGAGCTGTTTTTT.

The chain employs TRBV19 and TRBJ2-2, with 7 bases identical to TRBD1. In germline, CDR1 is LNHDA, CDR2 SQIVND (reference sequence). Trimming at V came to 9 bases and at J to 3 bases, leaving 7 bases not matched to a gene. There are 14 residues in the CDR3. The CDR3 DNA is TGTGCCAGCCAACAGGGGCCCTACACCGGGGAGCTGTTTTTT. Protein sequence: CASQQGPYTGELFF. The full variable domain, rest sourced from reference TRBV19 and TRBJ2-2, is DGGITQSPKYLFRKEGQNVTLSCEQNLNHDAMYWYRQDPGQGLRLIYYSQIVNDFQKGDIAEGYSVSREKKESFPLTVTSAQKNPTAFYLCASQQGPYTGELFFGEGSRLTVL.

This chain uses TRBV11-1 with TRBJ2-5; 9 bases are shared with TRBD1. The CDR3 is 15 amino acids. The V segment lost 4 bases and the J segment 4 bases; nucleotides outside the gene matches: 7. The V gene's germline CDR1 is SGHAT and CDR2 FQDESV (reference sequence). CDR3 loop: CASSSGTGKRETQYF. In DNA, the CDR3 is TGTGCCAGCAGCTCCGGGACAGGGAAAAGAGAGACCCAGTACTTC.

V is TRBV12-3 or TRBV12-4 and J is TRBJ1-2, with D uncertain. CDR3 size: 12 residues. Trimming removed 3 bases at V and 6 bases at J, with 8 bases between. CDR3 amino acids: CASSFLGDGYTF. The CDR3 nucleotides are TGTGCCAGCAGTTTTTTAGGAGATGGCTACACCTTC.

This clone was seen once. The chain joins TRBV29-1 to TRBJ2-2; D is perhaps TRBD1 or TRBD2 (6 bases each). The germline V gene has CDR1 SQVTM and CDR2 ANQGSEA. This CDR3 contains 12 residues. V shed 7 bases and J shed 5 bases, with 11 bases lying between them. The chain's CDR3 is CSAEGGTGELFF. The CDR3 nucleotides read TGCAGCGCTGAGGGGGGAACCGGGGAGCTGTTTTTT.

With regard to this clone: This CDR3 is also generated by other DNA sequences in the sample. The gene calls are TRBV6-4 and TRBJ2-6; D gene ambiguous. The CDR3 length is 14 residues. Per the germline V gene, CDR1 is MRHNA and CDR2 is SNTAGT. Trimming removed 5 bases from V and 1 base from J, with 6 bases in between. CDR3 DNA: TGTGCCAGCAGTAGAGGTTCTGGGGCCAACGTCCTGACTTTC. It specifies CASSRGSGANVLTF.

This chain connects TRBV25-1 to TRBJ1-2, with D perhaps matching TRBD1 (5 bases). V was clipped by 2 bases and J by 4 bases, with 14 bases between them. Germline V gene lookup returns CDR1 MGHDK and CDR2 SYGVNS. This CDR3 region has 15 residues. CDR3: CASSERGARVYGYTF. The CDR3 DNA sequence: TGTGCCAGCAGTGAACGCGGGGCGCGAGTCTATGGCTACACCTTC.

The chain couples TRBV6-4 to TRBJ2-7, with D perhaps TRBD1 (6 bases). Germline CDR1 and CDR2: MRHNA and SNTAGT. CDR3 length equals 13 residues. V lost 3 bases and J lost 6, with 12 bases in between. The chain's CDR3 is CASSEQGMGEQYF. CDR3 DNA sequence: TGTGCCAGCAGTGAGCAGGGGATGGGCGAGCAGTACTTC.

The chain is built from TRBV30 and TRBJ1-1; 9 bases are shared with TRBD1. V was clipped by 8 bases and J by 5 bases; unmatched bases: 6. Germline V CDR1 and CDR2: GTSNPN, SVGIG (reference sequence). The CDR3 sequence is 12 residues long. This CDR3 is CARYRGPTEAFF. DNA of the CDR3: TGTGCCCGATACAGGGGGCCAACTGAAGCTTTCTTT.

The chain couples TRBV19 to TRBJ2-5, with D possibly TRBD1 on 5 matching bases. This CDR3 region has 14 residues. Germline values: CDR1 LNHDA, CDR2 SQIVND (reference sequence). Trimming shortened V by 2 bases and J by 2 bases, and 9 bases separated the two germline ends. The CDR3 sequence: CASSIRGRQETQYF. CDR3 bases: TGTGCCAGTAGTATAAGGGGAAGACAAGAGACCCAGTACTTC.

The chain is built from TRBV7-2 and TRBJ1-2, with no clear D. V gave up 5 bases and J gave up 5 bases, with 6 bases separating them. The germline V gene has CDR1 SGHTA and CDR2 FQGNSA. This CDR3 contains 11 residues. This chain's CDR3 is CASSPLYGYTF. The CDR3 DNA reads TGTGCCAGCAGCCCTCTTTATGGCTACACCTTC.

The chain recombines TRBV2 with TRBJ1-6, with 7 bases matching TRBD1. The CDR3 is 15 residues long. With V trimmed by 6 bases and J by 6 bases, 8 bases remained unmatched. Germline loops: CDR1 SNHLY, CDR2 FYNNEI. CDR3 DNA: TGTGCCAGCAGAGACAGGGAGACATTTAATTCACCCCTCCACTTT. Its protein product is CASRDRETFNSPLHF.

The rearrangement uses TRBV11-2 and TRBJ2-7; D is uncertain. Germline-derived CDR1 and CDR2 are SGHAT and FQNNGV. The CDR3 is made up of 16 amino acids. Between the trimmed V and J ends, which lost 0 bases and 0 bases, there was a span of 12 bases. The CDR3 is CASSLDHRRSSYEQYF. In DNA, the CDR3 is TGTGCCAGCAGCTTAGATCATAGACGGAGCTCCTACGAGCAGTACTTC.

The CDR3 DNA follows: TGCGCCAGCCGCTTGGCGGGGAACTATGGCTACACCTTC. Protein: CASRLAGNYGYTF. This chain uses TRBV10-2 with TRBJ1-2; D is unresolved. Germline V gene lookup returns CDR1 WSHSY and CDR2 SAAADI. V was shortened by 8 bases and J by 2 bases, with 12 bases between the two germline ends. CDR3 length: 13 residues.